One and the same sample provided the 20 T cell receptor beta chains below, sequenced in a study of blood T cell repertoires in COVID-19. Sequencing used immunoSEQ multiplex PCR; TCRdb keeps in-frame clones, though not all of them. This table has approximately 110,000 clones, around 79% appearing once. Material: peripheral blood. The receptor source for this set is a man between 65 and 79 years old with active or convalescent COVID-19.

This clone was detected a few times. This chain joins TRBV6-1 and TRBJ1-5, with 7 bases aligning to TRBD1. The CDR3 totals 18 residues. Germline V lookup: CDR1 MNHNS, CDR2 SASEGT. Trimming cost V 1 base and J 2 bases; bases outside gene matches: 11. CDR3 sequence: CASSEDPGQWFGNQPQHF. The CDR3 DNA sequence: TGTGCCAGCAGTGAAGATCCGGGACAGTGGTTCGGCAATCAGCCCCAGCATTTT.

The rearrangement joins TRBV19 to TRBJ2-7; the D gene is possibly TRBD2 (6 bases). Germline V CDR1 and CDR2: LNHDA, SQIVND (reference sequence). This CDR3 is 14 amino acids long. V was trimmed by 1 base and J by 4 bases, leaving 11 bases between them. The CDR3 nucleotides read TGTGCCAGTAGTATAGCAGCGGGTCTTTACGAGCAGTACTTC. This codes for CASSIAAGLYEQYF.

The rearrangement links TRBV9 to TRBJ2-7; 7 nucleotides line up with TRBD2. With V trimmed by 5 bases and J by 1 base, 0 bases remained unmatched. Per germline, CDR1 SGDLS and CDR2 YYNGEE. The CDR3 totals 12 residues. CDR3 region: CASSSGSYEQYF. CDR3 nucleotide sequence: TGTGCCAGCAGTAGCGGGTCCTACGAGCAGTACTTC.

The chain employs TRBV2 and TRBJ2-7, with 7 positions matching TRBD1. Germline CDR1 is SNHLY and CDR2 is FYNNEI. This CDR3 comprises 12 residues. J gave up 8 bases and V 8 bases, and 9 bases lay outside the gene matches. In DNA form, the CDR3 reads TGTGCCAGCTCGGGACAGCCTTTAAAGCAGTACTTC. Protein: CASSGQPLKQYF.

V gene TRBV5-1 combines with J gene TRBJ1-6, with TRBD1 identical over 9 bases. The V gene's germline CDR1 is SGHRS and CDR2 YFSETQ. This CDR3 is 16 amino acids long. Trimming cost V 3 bases and J 9 bases; bases outside gene matches: 10. CDR3 nucleotide sequence: TGCGCCAGCAGCTCCACCCCGGGACAGGGATCTTCACCCCTCCACTTT. Its translation is CASSSTPGQGSSPLHF.

This clone was seen only a few times. The CDR3 reads CASSDPRGGQETQYF. CDR3 DNA: TGTGCCAGCAGCGACCCCCGGGGGGGCCAAGAGACCCAGTACTTC. The chain combines TRBV2 with TRBJ2-5, with 8 bases lining up with TRBD2. This CDR3 region has 15 residues. V shed 6 bases, J shed 1 base, and the junction held 7 bases outside the gene matches. Germline V gene lookup returns CDR1 SNHLY and CDR2 FYNNEI.

The chain carries TRBV19 and TRBJ2-5; 12 bases agree with TRBD1. The CDR3 is 13 amino acids. The trim removed 9 bases at V and 4 bases at J, leaving 3 bases unmatched. Germline CDR1 and CDR2: LNHDA and SQIVND (reference sequence). The CDR3 sequence is CASGDRGRETQYF. As DNA, the CDR3 is TGTGCCAGCGGGGACAGGGGGCGAGAGACCCAGTACTTC.

The V gene is TRBV3-1 (or the pseudogene TRBV3-2), the J gene TRBJ2-3, with 11 bases lining up with TRBD2. V lost 2 bases and J lost 2; bases outside the gene matches: 6. The length of the CDR3 is 17 residues. In germline, CDR1 is LGHDT, CDR2 YNNKEL (reference sequence). CDR3 DNA: TGTGCCAGCAGCCAATTACTAGCGGGGGTTTTCACAGATACGCAGTATTTT. Protein product: CASSQLLAGVFTDTQYF.

This clone was found once. The chain employs TRBV19 and TRBJ2-1; the D is unclear. Trimming took 10 bases from V and 7 from J, leaving 23 bases between them. The CDR3 sequence is 15 residues long. CDR1 and CDR2 from the germline V gene are LNHDA and SQIVND (reference sequence). The CDR3 DNA sequence: TGTGCCACCTCAATAACAGTTGGTGCGTGGAATGAGCAGTTCTTC. This codes for CATSITVGAWNEQFF.

The V call is TRBV9, the J call TRBJ2-5; TRBD2 agrees at 9 bases. The CDR3 extends over 16 amino acids. CDR1 SGDLS and CDR2 YYNGEE come from the germline V gene. Germline trimming cut 4 bases from V and 5 bases from J; bases unmatched to any gene: 12. CDR3 DNA: TGTGCCAGCAGCTCTTGGGGCGGGGGGGCGCAGGAGACCCAGTACTTC. Amino acid sequence: CASSSWGGGAQETQYF.

The chain joins TRBV5-1 to TRBJ2-1; 9 nucleotides align to TRBD2. Germline V gene lookup returns CDR1 SGHRS and CDR2 YFSETQ. The CDR3 loop spans 15 amino acids. J was trimmed by 10 bases and V by 0 bases; bases with no gene match: 8. CDR3 DNA: TGCGCCAGCAGCTTGGGACGCGGGAGGGCCGCCGAGCAGTTCTTC. Translation gives CASSLGRGRAAEQFF.

The chain recombines TRBV28 with TRBJ2-4; 11 bases fit TRBD1. Trimming took 8 bases from V and 5 from J; bases not matched to a gene: 8. Germline assignment: CDR1 MDHEN and CDR2 SYDVKM. CDR3 length equals 15 residues. CDR3: CASSEGGQGENIQYF. CDR3 in DNA: TGTGCCAGCTCGGAGGGGGGACAGGGGGAAAACATTCAGTACTTC. Full variable domain (rest looked up from reference TRBV28 and TRBJ2-4): DVKVTQSSRYLVKRTGEKVFLECVQDMDHENMFWYRQDPGLGLRLIYFSYDVKMKEKGDIPEGYSVSREKKERFSLILESASTNQTSMYLCASSEGGQGENIQYFGAGTRLSVL.

This rearrangement joins TRBV24-1 to TRBJ2-6, with D unresolved. There are 14 residues in the CDR3. The V and J ends lost 5 bases and 1 base respectively, with 5 bases between them. Germline V gene lookup returns CDR1 KGHDR and CDR2 SFDVKD. The DNA for the CDR3 is TGTGCCACCAGTGCCCTTTCTGGGGCCAACGTCCTGACTTTC. Translation: CATSALSGANVLTF.

The V gene is TRBV2, the J gene TRBJ2-3; D possibly corresponds to TRBD2 (5 bases). V was shortened by 3 bases and J by 2 bases, with 15 bases between the two germline ends. This CDR3 is built from 16 residues. The germline gives CDR1 SNHLY, CDR2 FYNNEI. CDR3 coding DNA: TGTGCCAGCAGTGAGGAAGAACTAGACTACACAGATACGCAGTATTTT. This gives the protein CASSEEELDYTDTQYF.

V gene TRBV19 combines with J gene TRBJ2-2, with 7 bases aligning to TRBD1. Trimming at V came to 5 bases and at J to 6 bases, leaving 6 bases not matched to a gene. The CDR3 consists of 14 residues. Germline V gene lookup returns CDR1 LNHDA and CDR2 SQIVND (reference sequence). The DNA of the CDR3 is TGTGCCAGTAGTGTGGACAGGTTGGCCGGGGAGCTGTTTTTT. Its translation: CASSVDRLAGELFF.

This chain joins TRBV5-4 and TRBJ1-2, with D perhaps TRBD1 (5 bases). The CDR3 sequence is 14 residues long. In germline, CDR1 is SGHNT, CDR2 YYREEE (reference sequence). The V end was cut by 1 base, the J end by 5 bases, with 12 bases between. In DNA, the CDR3 is TGTGCCAGCAGCTTGTTAGGGGATATGTATGGCTACACCTTC. It codes for CASSLLGDMYGYTF.

This clone came up a few times. The rearrangement uses TRBV11-3 and TRBJ1-2; no reliable D call. The germline V and J ends were trimmed by 3 bases and 4 bases, with 12 bases remaining between them. The length of the CDR3 is 14 residues. From germline, CDR1 is SGHNT and CDR2 YENEEA. CDR3 sequence (DNA): TGTGCCAGCAGCTTGTCCAGCGCGTCCTATGGCTACACCTTC. Residues: CASSLSSASYGYTF. Variable domain in full (rest from reference TRBV11-3 and TRBJ1-2): EAGVVQSPRYKIIEKKQPVAFWCNPISGHNTLYWYLQNLGQGPELLIRYENEEAVDDSQLPKDRFSAERLKGVDSTLKIQPAELGDSAVYLCASSLSSASYGYTFGSGTRLTVV.

V gene TRBV7-3 combines with J gene TRBJ2-4; the D is unclear. CDR1 and CDR2 (germline): SGHTA, FQGTGA. V dropped 3 bases and J dropped 8 bases, with 11 bases sitting between them. The CDR3 totals 13 residues. CDR3 region: CASSFGVADIQYF. CDR3 DNA: TGTGCCAGCAGCTTCGGCGTTGCGGACATTCAGTACTTC.

The V and J genes are TRBV3-1 (or the pseudogene TRBV3-2) and TRBJ1-5; possibly TRBD1 for D (5 bases). Germline assignment: CDR1 LGHDT and CDR2 YNNKEL (reference sequence). The CDR3 totals 14 residues. Deletions cut 1 base from V and 6 bases from J, with 10 bases between. The CDR3 loop reads CASSQGRGTQPQHF. CDR3 coding DNA: TGTGCCAGCAGCCAAGGCCGGGGGACTCAGCCCCAGCATTTT.

V usage is TRBV2 and J usage is TRBJ2-3, with TRBD2 matching over 11 bases. V lost 6 bases and J lost 1; bases outside the gene matches: 9. From germline, CDR1 is SNHLY and CDR2 FYNNEI. There are 17 residues in the CDR3. DNA of the CDR3: TGTGCCAGCAGGGTTAGCGGGGGGGCACGGCGCACAGATACGCAGTATTTT. Protein product: CASRVSGGARRTDTQYF.